Included here is one TCR beta chain sequence, with context. What it binds is unknown. This entry is derived from a study of T cells in Graves' hyperthyroidism and ophthalmopathy. Broader study findings: Blood samples included most of the expanded thyroid clonotypes exceeding 0.001. Median prediction lead before ophthalmopathy onset was about 6.5 months with the model.

Amplification of TCR beta CDR3 regions used RNA as the template. In the first-round RT-PCR of the TCR CDR3, the HTBI primer set was used. TCRdb fed the multiplex PCR reads into MiXCR, producing one record per CDR3 protein. The sample carries about 610,000 distinct CDR3 sequences, 15% to 20% recorded once. Germline CDR1 is MDHEN and CDR2 is SYDVKM. Unmatched junction bases numbered 9, after V lost 7 bases and J lost 9 bases. This CDR3 spans 16 amino acids. The study included ophthalmopathy patients with Clinical Activity Score at least 3, NOSPECS grade at least 4 and duration under 3 months. The rearrangement uses TRBV28 and TRBJ2-1; 16 bases fit TRBD2. The source material was blood. The clonotype was recovered from a woman in her 40s with Graves' ophthalmopathy. CDR3 loop: CASTTPGLAGGVEQFF. The CDR3, as DNA: TGTGCCAGCACCACTCCGGGACTAGCGGGAGGGGTTGAGCAGTTCTTC.